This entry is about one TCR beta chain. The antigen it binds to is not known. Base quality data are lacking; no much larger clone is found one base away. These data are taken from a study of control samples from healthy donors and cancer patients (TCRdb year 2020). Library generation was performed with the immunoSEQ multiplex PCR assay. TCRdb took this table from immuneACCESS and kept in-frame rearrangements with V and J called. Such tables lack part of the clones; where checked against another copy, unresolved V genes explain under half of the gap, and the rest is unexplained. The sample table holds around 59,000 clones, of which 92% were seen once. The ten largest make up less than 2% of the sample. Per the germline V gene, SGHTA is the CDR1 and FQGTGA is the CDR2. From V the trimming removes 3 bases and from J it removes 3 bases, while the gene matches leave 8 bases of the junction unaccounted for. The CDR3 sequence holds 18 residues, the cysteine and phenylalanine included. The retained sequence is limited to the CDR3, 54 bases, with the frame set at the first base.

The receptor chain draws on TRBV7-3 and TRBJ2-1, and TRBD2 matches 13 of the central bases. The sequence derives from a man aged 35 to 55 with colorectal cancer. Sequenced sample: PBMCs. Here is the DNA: TGTGCCAGCAGCTTTTCACTAGCGGGGGGGTTACTCTACAATGAGCAGTTCTTC. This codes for CASSFSLAGGLLYNEQFF.